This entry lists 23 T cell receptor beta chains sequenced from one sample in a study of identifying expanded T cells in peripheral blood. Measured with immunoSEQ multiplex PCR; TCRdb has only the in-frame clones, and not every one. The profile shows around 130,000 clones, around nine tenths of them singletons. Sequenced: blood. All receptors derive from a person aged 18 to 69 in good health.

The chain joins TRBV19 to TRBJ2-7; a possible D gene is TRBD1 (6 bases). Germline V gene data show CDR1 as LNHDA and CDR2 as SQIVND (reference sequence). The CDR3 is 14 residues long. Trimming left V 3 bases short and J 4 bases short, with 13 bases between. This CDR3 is CASSIRDNPYEQYF. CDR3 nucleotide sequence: TGTGCCAGTAGTATTAGGGACAATCCTTACGAGCAGTACTTC.

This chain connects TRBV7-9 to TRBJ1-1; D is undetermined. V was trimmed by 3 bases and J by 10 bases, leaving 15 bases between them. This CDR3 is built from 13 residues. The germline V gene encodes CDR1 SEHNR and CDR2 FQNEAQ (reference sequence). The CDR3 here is CASSFDTFKGAFF. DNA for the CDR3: TGTGCCAGCAGCTTCGATACCTTTAAGGGAGCTTTCTTT. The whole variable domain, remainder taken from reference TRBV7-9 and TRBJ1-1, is DTGVSQNPRHKITKRGQNVTFRCDPISEHNRLYWYRQTLGQGPEFLTYFQNEAQLEKSRLLSDRFSAERPKGSFSTLEIQRTEQGDSAMYLCASSFDTFKGAFFGQGTRLTVV.

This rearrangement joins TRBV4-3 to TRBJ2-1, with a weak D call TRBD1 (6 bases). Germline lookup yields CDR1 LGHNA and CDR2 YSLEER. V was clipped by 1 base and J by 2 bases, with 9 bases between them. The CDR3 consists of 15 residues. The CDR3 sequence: CASSQVSGAYNEQFF. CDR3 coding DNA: TGCGCCAGCAGCCAAGTTTCAGGGGCCTACAATGAGCAGTTCTTC.

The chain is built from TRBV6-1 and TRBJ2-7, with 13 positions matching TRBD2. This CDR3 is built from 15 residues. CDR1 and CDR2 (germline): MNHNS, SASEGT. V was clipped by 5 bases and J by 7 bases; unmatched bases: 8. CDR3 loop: CASSSLAGGKSEQYF. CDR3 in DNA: TGTGCCAGCAGTTCACTAGCGGGAGGGAAGAGTGAGCAGTACTTC.

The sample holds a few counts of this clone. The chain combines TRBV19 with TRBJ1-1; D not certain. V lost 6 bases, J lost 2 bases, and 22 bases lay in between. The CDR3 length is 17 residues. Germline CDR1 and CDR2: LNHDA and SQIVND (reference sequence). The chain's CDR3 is CASRDETTISLNTEAFF. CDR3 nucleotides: TGTGCCAGTAGAGACGAAACGACAATATCTTTAAACACTGAAGCTTTCTTT.

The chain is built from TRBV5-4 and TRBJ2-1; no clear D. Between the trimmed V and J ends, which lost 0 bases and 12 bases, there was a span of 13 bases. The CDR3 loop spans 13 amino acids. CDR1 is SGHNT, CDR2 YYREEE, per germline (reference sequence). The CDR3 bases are TGTGCCAGCAGCTTGGGAGAGAAGAGACGGCAGTTCTTC. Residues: CASSLGEKRRQFF.

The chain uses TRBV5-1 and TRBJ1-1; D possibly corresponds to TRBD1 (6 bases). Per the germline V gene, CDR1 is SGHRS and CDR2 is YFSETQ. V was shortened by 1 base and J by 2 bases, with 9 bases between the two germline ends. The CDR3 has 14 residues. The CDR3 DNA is TGCGCCAGCAGCTTGACAGGGATAAACACTGAAGCTTTCTTT. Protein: CASSLTGINTEAFF.

The CDR3 loop is CASSLSSGSTDTQYF. The CDR3 DNA follows: TGTGCCAGCAGCTTATCTAGCGGCAGCACAGATACGCAGTATTTT. The V call is TRBV11-3, the J call TRBJ2-3, with 7 nucleotides matching TRBD2. J gave up 0 bases and V 2 bases, and 2 bases lay outside the gene matches. The length of the CDR3 is 15 residues. CDR1 is SGHNT and CDR2 is YENEEA in the germline V gene.

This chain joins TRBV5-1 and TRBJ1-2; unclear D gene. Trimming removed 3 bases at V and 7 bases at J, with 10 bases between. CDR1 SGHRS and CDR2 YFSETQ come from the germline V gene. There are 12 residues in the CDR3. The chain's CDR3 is CASSSQTLGYTF. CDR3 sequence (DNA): TGCGCCAGCAGCTCTCAAACCCTTGGCTACACCTTC. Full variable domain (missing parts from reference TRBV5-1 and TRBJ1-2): KAGVTQTPRYLIKTRGQQVTLSCSPISGHRSVSWYQQTPGQGLQFLFEYFSETQRNKGNFPGRFSGRQFSNSRSEMNVSTLELGDSALYLCASSSQTLGYTFGSGTRLTVV.

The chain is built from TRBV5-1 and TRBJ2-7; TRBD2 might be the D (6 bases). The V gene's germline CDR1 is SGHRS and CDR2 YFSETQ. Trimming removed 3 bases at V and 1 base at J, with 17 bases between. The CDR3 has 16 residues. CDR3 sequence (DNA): TGCGCCAGCAGCTCAATTAGCGGAGTACCTTCCTACGAGCAGTACTTC. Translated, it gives CASSSISGVPSYEQYF.

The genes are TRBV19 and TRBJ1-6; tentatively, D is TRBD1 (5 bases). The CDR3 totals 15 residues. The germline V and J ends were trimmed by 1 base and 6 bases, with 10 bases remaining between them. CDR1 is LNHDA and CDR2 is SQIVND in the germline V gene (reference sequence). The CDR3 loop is CASSIVGARNSPLHF. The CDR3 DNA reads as TGTGCCAGTAGTATAGTAGGGGCCCGTAATTCACCCCTCCACTTT.

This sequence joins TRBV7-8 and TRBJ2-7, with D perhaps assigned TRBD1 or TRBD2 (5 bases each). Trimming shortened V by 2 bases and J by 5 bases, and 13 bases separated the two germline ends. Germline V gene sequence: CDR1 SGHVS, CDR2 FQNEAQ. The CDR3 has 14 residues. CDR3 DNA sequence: TGTGCCAGCAGCTTACGAAGGGGAGCCCACGAGCAGTACTTC. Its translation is CASSLRRGAHEQYF.

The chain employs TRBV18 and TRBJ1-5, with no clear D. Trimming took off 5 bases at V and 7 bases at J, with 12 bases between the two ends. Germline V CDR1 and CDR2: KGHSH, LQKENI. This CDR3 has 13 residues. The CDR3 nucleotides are TGTGCCAGCTCAGCCGGAGGAAACCAGCCCCAGCATTTT. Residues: CASSAGGNQPQHF.

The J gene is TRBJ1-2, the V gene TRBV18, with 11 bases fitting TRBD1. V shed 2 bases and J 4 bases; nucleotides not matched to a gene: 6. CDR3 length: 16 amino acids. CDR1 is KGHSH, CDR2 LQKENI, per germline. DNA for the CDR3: TGTGCCAGCTCACCAGAGGGACAGGGGGTTGTCTATGGCTACACCTTC. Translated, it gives CASSPEGQGVVYGYTF.

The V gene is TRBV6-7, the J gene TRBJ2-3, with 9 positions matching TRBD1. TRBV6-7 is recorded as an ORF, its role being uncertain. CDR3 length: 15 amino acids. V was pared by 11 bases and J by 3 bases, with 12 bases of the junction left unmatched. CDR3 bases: TGTGCCGCTAAACCGACAGGGGGACTGACAGATACGCAGTATTTT. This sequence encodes CAAKPTGGLTDTQYF.

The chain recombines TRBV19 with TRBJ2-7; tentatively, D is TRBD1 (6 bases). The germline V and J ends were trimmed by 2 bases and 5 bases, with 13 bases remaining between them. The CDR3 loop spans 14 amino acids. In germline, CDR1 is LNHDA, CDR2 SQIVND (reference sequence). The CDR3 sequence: CASSIRGTQNEQYF. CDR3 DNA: TGTGCCAGTAGTATAAGGGGGACGCAAAACGAGCAGTACTTC.

Written as DNA, the CDR3 is TGCACCAGCAGCCCCCGACAGGGGGCCGACACCGGGGAGCTGTTTTTT. Translation gives CTSSPRQGADTGELFF. This sequence joins TRBV1 and TRBJ2-2; TRBD1, as called in the table, went unchecked against the DNA. TRBV1 is tagged as a pseudogene. There are 16 residues in the CDR3.

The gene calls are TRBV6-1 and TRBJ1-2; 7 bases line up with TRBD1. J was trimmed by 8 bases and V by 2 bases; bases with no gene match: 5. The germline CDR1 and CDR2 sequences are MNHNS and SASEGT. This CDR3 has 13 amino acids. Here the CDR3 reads CASSELGGWGYTF. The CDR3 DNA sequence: TGTGCCAGCAGTGAATTAGGGGGCTGGGGCTACACCTTC.

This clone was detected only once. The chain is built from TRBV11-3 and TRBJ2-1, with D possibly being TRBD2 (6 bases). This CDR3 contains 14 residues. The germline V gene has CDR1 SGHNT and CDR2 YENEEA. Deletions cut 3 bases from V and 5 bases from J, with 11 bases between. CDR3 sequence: CASSFNPGDNEQFF. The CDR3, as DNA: TGTGCCAGCAGCTTTAATCCGGGAGACAATGAGCAGTTCTTC.

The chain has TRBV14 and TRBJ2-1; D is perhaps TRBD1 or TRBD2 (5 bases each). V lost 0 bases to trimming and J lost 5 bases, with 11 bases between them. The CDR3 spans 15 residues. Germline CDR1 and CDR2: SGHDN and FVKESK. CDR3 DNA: TGTGCCAGCAGCCAAGAGATTGGGGGTGACAATGAGCAGTTCTTC. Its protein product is CASSQEIGGDNEQFF. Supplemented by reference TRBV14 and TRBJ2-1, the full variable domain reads EAGVTQFPSHSVIEKGQTVTLRCDPISGHDNLYWYRRVMGKEIKFLLHFVKESKQDESGMPNNRFLAERTGGTYSTLKVQPAELEDSGVYFCASSQEIGGDNEQFFGPGTRLTVL.

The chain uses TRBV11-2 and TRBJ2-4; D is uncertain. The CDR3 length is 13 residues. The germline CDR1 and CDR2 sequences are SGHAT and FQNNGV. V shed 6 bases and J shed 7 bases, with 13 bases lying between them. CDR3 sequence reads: CASSSWVRNIQYF. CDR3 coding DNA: TGTGCCAGCAGTTCTTGGGTCCGGAACATTCAGTACTTC. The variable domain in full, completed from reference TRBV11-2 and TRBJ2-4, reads EAGVAQSPRYKIIEKRQSVAFWCNPISGHATLYWYQQILGQGPKLLIQFQNNGVVDDSQLPKDRFSAERLKGVDSTLKIQPAKLEDSAVYLCASSSWVRNIQYFGAGTRLSVL.

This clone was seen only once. CDR3: CASSLAGQGRSTYEQYF. CDR3 sequence (DNA): TGTGCCAGCAGCTTAGCGGGGCAGGGAAGGAGCACCTACGAGCAGTACTTC. The rearrangement links TRBV7-6 to TRBJ2-7, with a weak D call TRBD1 (5 bases). This CDR3 spans 17 amino acids. Trimming cost V 0 bases and J 2 bases, with 17 bases left between them. Per the germline V gene, CDR1 is SGHVS and CDR2 is FNYEAQ.

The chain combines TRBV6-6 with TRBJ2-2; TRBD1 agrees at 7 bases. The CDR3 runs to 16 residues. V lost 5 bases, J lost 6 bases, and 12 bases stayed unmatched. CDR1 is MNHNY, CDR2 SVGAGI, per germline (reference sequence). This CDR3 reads CASSRRTRQGSGELFF. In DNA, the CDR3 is TGTGCCAGCAGTAGAAGGACGCGACAGGGCTCCGGGGAGCTGTTTTTT.